This T cell receptor (beta chain) was sequenced during a study of beta chain features in type 1 diabetes. Study-wide points: Shorter TCRB CDR3s, moderately but significantly so, were found in Type 1 diabetes patients in all four CD4+ subsets. Any HLA type influence on TCRB rearrangement was left unresolved here. At VDJ recombination sites, type 1 diabetes patients had fewer insertions and more deleted nucleotides.

With regard to this clone: The target antigen is unknown.

This CDR3 is built from 12 residues. The germline CDR1 and CDR2 sequences are PRHDT and FYEKMQ (reference sequence). Trimming removed 1 base from V and 5 bases from J, with 5 bases in between. Sequencing targeted expressed TCRB transcripts, as all isolated RNA had been reverse transcribed. Sequencing used immunoSEQ multiplex PCR; TCRdb keeps in-frame clones, though not all of them. The sample records roughly 160,000 clones, 6.5% to 9.5% being singletons. The origin of this receptor is a woman in her thirties or forties with type 1 diabetes. The chain joins TRBV13 to TRBJ1-1; D is possibly TRBD1 (5 bases). Sequencing input: central memory CD4+ T cells from blood. CDR3 DNA: TGTGCCAGCAGCTTAGAGGGGACTGAAGCTTTCTTT. Its protein product is CASSLEGTEAFF.